At least ten counts were recorded for the clone carrying this T cell receptor (beta chain). Its antigen is unidentified. The CDR3 runs 16 residues. After removal of 0 bases from V and 4 bases from J, the junction contained 6 bases not matched to a gene. Germline V gene lookup returns CDR1 DFQATT and CDR2 SNEGSKA (reference sequence). TCRdb recomputed calls from the 5' RACE reads with MiXCR, one row per CDR3 protein. In the table there are under 80,000 distinct CDR3 sequences, less than 5.5% of which are singletons. The source of the sample is a study of neurological immune-mediated disorders. Study-wide background: The disease course was relapsing-remitting in around 30 and secondary progressive in about 9% of the roughly 34 multiple sclerosis patients. Findings of the study overall: The level of TCR clonal expansion was highest in patients with HTLV-1-associated myelopathy and lowest in multiple sclerosis, where it fell below the level seen in healthy controls. Private repertoires in all groups were suggested by the finding that expanded clones across subjects shared no CDR3 amino acid sequences.

The TCR comes from a woman aged 25 to 39 with multiple sclerosis. V gene TRBV20-1 combines with J gene TRBJ1-6, with 7 positions matching TRBD1. The sample comprised PBMCs. In DNA form, the CDR3 reads TGCAGTGCTAGAGATCCGAGACAGGGATATAATTCACCCCTCCACTTT. Encoded protein: CSARDPRQGYNSPLHF.